This T cell receptor (beta chain) was profiled in a study of control samples from healthy donors and cancer patients (dated by TCRdb to 2018 to 2020). The germline V gene supplies CDR1 LGHNA and CDR2 YSLEER. The CDR3 sequence holds 15 residues, the cysteine and phenylalanine included. The retained sequence is limited to the CDR3, 45 bases, with the frame set at the first base. V trim: 0 bases; J trim: 7 bases; unmatched bases: 0. Concerning this clone: Its antigen remains unidentified. It has no much larger one-base neighbor in the sample; base qualities were not kept.

The method was the immunoSEQ multiplex PCR assay. TCRdb mirrors the immuneACCESS table, restricted to in-frame sequences. Some clones are absent from its copies; in checked studies, under half trace to an unresolved V gene, and the reason for the others is unknown. The sample includes 40,000 to 50,000 clones, with roughly 93% observed a single time. 20% to 25% of the sample comes from the top ten. This sequence originates from a woman aged 45 to 65 with head and neck cancer. Sample: PBMCs. The rearranged chain carries TRBV4-3 and TRBJ1-6; 10 central nucleotides agree with TRBD1. CDR3 protein: CASSQEDRGNSPLHF. At the DNA level, the sequence is TGCGCCAGCAGCCAAGAGGACAGGGGGAATTCACCCCTCCACTTT.